The sample holds many counts of the clone carrying this TCR beta chain. Sequencing was performed with immunoSEQ multiplex PCR; in TCRdb, only in-frame clones are kept and a portion is missing. This table holds approximately 100,000 clones, 75% to 85% found once. Germline-derived CDR1 and CDR2 are MDHEN and SYDVKM. The CDR3 length is 14 residues. The germline V and J ends were trimmed by 4 bases and 7 bases, with 13 bases remaining between them. This sample was included in a study of blood T cell repertoires in COVID-19. Study-level background: From the United States, Italy and Spain came samples of acute and convalescent COVID-19. T cells, B-cell-depleted T cells, or PBMCs supplied cDNA or gDNA.

Seattle-derived patients entered the study during active infection and were followed longitudinally. Material for sequencing was peripheral blood. The V gene is TRBV28, the J gene TRBJ2-2; D is uncertain. The source is an elderly man with COVID-19, enrolled during active disease. CDR3 protein: CASSSPYFVGELFF. For the CDR3, the DNA is TGTGCCAGCAGTTCCCCCTATTTTGTCGGGGAGCTGTTTTTT.